Included here is one TCR beta chain sequence, with context. Between the trimmed V and J ends, which lost 0 bases and 6 bases, there was a span of 9 bases. Per germline, CDR1 MNHEY and CDR2 SVGAGI. This CDR3 contains 13 residues. A mixed TRB-A/B primer pool amplified rearranged TRB by multiplex touch-down PCR. TCRdb re-derived calls from the multiplex PCR reads in MiXCR, one entry per CDR3 protein. The sample contains about 9,500 distinct CDR3 sequences, more than 30% of which appear only once. This sample was included in a study of T cell repertoires in aging, cancer and after chemotherapy. Whole-study context: Over several months to years, re-sampled healthy donor repertoires clearly shared clones.

Amplification of TCR beta used genomic DNA extracted from peripheral blood. This chain connects TRBV6-5 to TRBJ2-7, with unresolved D. Sequenced: blood. The TCR sequence derives from a human donor in good health. For the CDR3, the DNA is TGTGCCAGCAGTTACTCCGAAGGTTCCGAGCAGTACGTC. The encoded protein is CASSYSEGSEQYV.